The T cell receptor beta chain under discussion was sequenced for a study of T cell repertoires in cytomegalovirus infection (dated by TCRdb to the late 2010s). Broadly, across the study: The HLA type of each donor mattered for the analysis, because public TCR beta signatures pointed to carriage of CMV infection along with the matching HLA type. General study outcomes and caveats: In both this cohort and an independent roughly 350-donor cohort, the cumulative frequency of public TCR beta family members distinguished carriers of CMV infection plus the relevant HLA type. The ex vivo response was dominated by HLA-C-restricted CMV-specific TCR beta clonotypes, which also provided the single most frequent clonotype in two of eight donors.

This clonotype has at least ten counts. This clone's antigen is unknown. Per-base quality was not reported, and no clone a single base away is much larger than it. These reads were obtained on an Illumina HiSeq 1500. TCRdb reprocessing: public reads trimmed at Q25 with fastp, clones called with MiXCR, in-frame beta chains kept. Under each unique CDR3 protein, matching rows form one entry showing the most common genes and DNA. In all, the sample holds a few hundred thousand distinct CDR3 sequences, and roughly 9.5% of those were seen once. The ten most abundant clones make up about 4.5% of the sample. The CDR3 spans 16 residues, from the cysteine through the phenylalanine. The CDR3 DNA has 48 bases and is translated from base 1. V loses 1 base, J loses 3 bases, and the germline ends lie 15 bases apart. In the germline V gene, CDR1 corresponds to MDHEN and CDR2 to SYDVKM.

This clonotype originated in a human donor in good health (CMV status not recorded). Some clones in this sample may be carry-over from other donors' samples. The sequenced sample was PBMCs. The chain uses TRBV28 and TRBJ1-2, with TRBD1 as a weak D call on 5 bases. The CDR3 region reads CASSLLLGLVDYGYTF. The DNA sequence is TGTGCCAGCAGTTTATTGCTGGGGCTGGTCGACTATGGCTACACCTTC.